These 7 T cell receptor beta chains were sequenced from one sample in a study of control samples from healthy donors and cancer patients (dated by TCRdb to about 2020). Libraries were constructed by the immunoSEQ multiplex PCR assay. In TCRdb, the immuneACCESS table is reduced to in-frame sequences with V and J assigned. These tables do not hold every clone; where another copy was compared, an unresolved V gene accounts for under half, and the others remain unexplained. This sample has 150,000 or so clones in its table, and around 88% of those were observed once. The ten largest clones add up to 1.5% to 2% of the sample. The material sequenced was blood. The receptors here all came from a man aged 18 to 35 in good health.

This sequence joins TRBV5-1 and TRBJ2-3; D unclear. The ends were cut back, 2 bases at V and 3 bases at J, with 19 bases in the middle. The CDR3 totals 17 residues. Looked up from germline, CDR1 is SGHRS and CDR2 is YFSETQ. The CDR3 nucleotides are TGCGCCAGCAGCTTCGACCTTTCCAACTCCCCGACAGATACGCAGTATTTT. It encodes CASSFDLSNSPTDTQYF.

This sequence joins TRBV5-1 and TRBJ2-7; unclear D gene. The CDR3 extends over 12 amino acids. The germline CDR1 and CDR2 sequences are SGHRS and YFSETQ. Trimming took 4 bases from V and 6 from J, leaving 11 bases between them. The CDR3 spells CASSPDGTEQYF. The CDR3 region has the DNA TGCGCCAGCAGCCCCGACGGTACCGAGCAGTACTTC.

The chain is built from TRBV29-1 and TRBJ2-5, with no clear D. Germline values: CDR1 SQVTM, CDR2 ANQGSEA. V was cut by 7 bases and J by 7 bases, with 13 bases left in between. The CDR3 length is 11 residues. CDR3 nucleotide sequence: TGCAGCGCCCCTTTTTCGGGGACCCAGTACTTC. It translates to CSAPFSGTQYF.

The V gene is TRBV5-8, the J gene TRBJ2-7, with 9 positions matching TRBD2. With V trimmed by 4 bases and J by 8 bases, 13 bases remained unmatched. Germline CDR1 is SGHTS and CDR2 is YDEGEE. The CDR3 has 15 amino acids. CDR3 nucleotide sequence: TGTGCCAGCAGCCCTCCTAGCGGGGAGAGGCTTCAGCAGTACTTC. Its protein product is CASSPPSGERLQQYF.

With respect to this clone: Other DNA sequences in this specimen translate into the identical CDR3. This chain joins TRBV7-2 and TRBJ1-1, with 8 positions matching TRBD1. CDR3 length equals 16 residues. Germline CDR1 and CDR2: SGHTA and FQGNSA. V lost 5 bases and J lost 1; bases outside the gene matches: 9. CDR3 region: CASSPYGQGANTEAFF. The CDR3 DNA reads as TGTGCCAGCAGCCCCTACGGGCAGGGGGCGAACACTGAAGCTTTCTTT.

This chain uses TRBV28 with TRBJ2-3; 9 bases align to TRBD2. CDR1 and CDR2 (germline): MDHEN, SYDVKM. Trimming at V came to 8 bases and at J to 5 bases, leaving 8 bases not matched to a gene. The CDR3 has 14 residues. The CDR3 DNA is TGTGCCAGCGCTATGCGGGGGGGCCAAGATACGCAGTATTTT. As protein: CASAMRGGQDTQYF. Full variable domain (missing parts from reference TRBV28 and TRBJ2-3): DVKVTQSSRYLVKRTGEKVFLECVQDMDHENMFWYRQDPGLGLRLIYFSYDVKMKEKGDIPEGYSVSREKKERFSLILESASTNQTSMYLCASAMRGGQDTQYFGPGTRLTVL.

The chain links TRBV20-1 to TRBJ2-7; either TRBD1 or TRBD2 may supply D (5 bases each). Per the germline V gene, CDR1 is DFQATT and CDR2 is SNEGSKA (reference sequence). The CDR3 has 11 amino acids. V was cut by 5 bases and J by 3 bases, with 8 bases left in between. CDR3 coding DNA: TGCAGTGCTGGGACCTACTACGAGCAGTACTTC. Amino acids: CSAGTYYEQYF.